This entry concerns a single T cell receptor (beta chain). There are many counts of this clonotype. Its binding antigen is unknown. Per-nucleotide qualities are absent, and no much larger clonotype sits a single base away. These data are taken from a study of neurological immune-mediated disorders (dated by TCRdb to about 2019). Some background on the complete study: Among the roughly 35 multiple sclerosis patients, relapsing-remitting MS accounted for about 31 and secondary progressive MS accounted for 3. Using UMI-based sequencing, the study compared peripheral blood TCR-beta repertoires from patients with HTLV-I-associated myelopathy (HAM/TSP), patients with multiple sclerosis, and healthy controls. The cohort included roughly 71 subjects: some 15 with HAM/TSP, about 34 with multiple sclerosis, and around 20 healthy controls. Longitudinal samples, technical triplicates and paired sorted CD4+ and CD8+ T-cell subsets, alongside PBMC samples, were included among the approximately 110 TCR-beta libraries. Longitudinal HAM/TSP and healthy donors had 3 time-points each (about 3-40 month intervals).

Sequences LGHDT (CDR1) and YNNKEL (CDR2) are obtained from the germline V gene (reference sequence). V is shortened by 3 bases, J by 6 bases, and the region joining them spans 9 bases. The CDR3 covers 14 residues, taking in both the cysteine and the phenylalanine. Kept here is only the CDR3 DNA, which spans 42 bases and is read in frame from base 1. cDNA was synthesized by template-switch 5'RACE using a primer with a 10-nucleotide random unique molecular identifier that tagged each TCR transcript. Over 180 million TCR-beta sequences, covering 15-18 subjects, were produced in each sequencing run. The RNeasy kit was used for extraction of total RNA. TCR-beta VDJ regions were amplified with primers for the TCR constant region and the 5'RACE anchor, using the KAPA Real-time Library Amplification kit. Sample indexes and Illumina adaptors were added in a first PCR, and a second PCR then increased library yield. The roughly 650 bp TCR product was size-selected on a 2% E-gel SizeSelection system after Ampure bead purification. Library quality was checked on a Bioanalyzer, concentration was measured with Qubit, and libraries were quantified with the Kapa Library Quantification kit before pooling. An Illumina HiSeq 2500 was used to sequence the libraries paired-end at 2 x 150 bp. To increase sequence diversity, about 25-31% phiX was spiked into each library pool. The study's own analysis went as follows. The UMI-based MiGEC pipeline processed quality-filtered reads and removed over 75% of raw TCR sequences during error correction. IMGT germline references were used for alignment of VDJ genes, and clonotypes were defined by a unique CDR3 amino acid sequence together with V-J genes. VDJtools evaluated clonal expansion, Shannon diversity and CDR3 relatedness (CalcPairwiseDistances, ClusterSamples); CLCbio workbench built phylogenetic trees. Using coefficient-of-variation modelling across technical triplicates, the study counted a clone as expanded if it had at least 8 unique UMIs. The public reads were reanalyzed by TCRdb: fastp trimming at Q25, MiXCR alignment, in-frame beta chains only. Here each entry gathers all rows of one CDR3 protein and keeps the most common genes and DNA. The authors' filters were not applied to this entry. The sample table records fewer than 85,000 distinct CDR3 sequences; approximately 4.3% of these occur just once. Around 6% of the sample lies in the top ten.

Results and caveats for the whole study, not just this receptor: The MS cluster showed no association with clinical or MRI features, and the authors stated that larger cohorts are needed. TCR clonal expansion was highest in HAM/TSP patients and lowest in MS patients, with MS patients falling below even healthy controls. No identical CDR3 amino acid sequences were found to be shared among expanded clones across subjects, suggesting that TCR-beta repertoires were private in all groups. In phylogenetic analysis, the repertoires of 18 of 34 MS patients grouped into a cluster of related CDR3 sequences, which suggests a possible signature at the repertoire level.

This specimen's time point label, per the study, means: longitudinal time-point 3. Unsorted PBMC libraries were generated from 2 million PBMCs stored in RNAlater at -80 °C until RNA extraction. Multiple sclerosis patients were enrolled in a US clinical protocol evaluating disease progression by magnetic resonance imaging. Peripheral blood was subjected to Ficoll-Hypaque density gradient centrifugation to isolate PBMCs, which were then cryopreserved in liquid nitrogen. Sequencing was carried out using PBMCs. The chain was built from TRBV3-1 and TRBJ1-6; there is no confident call for the D gene. This TCR derives from a woman in her fifties or sixties with multiple sclerosis. The bases are TGTGCCAGCAGCCATCTCCAACCTAATTCACCCCTCCACTTT. Protein translation: CASSHLQPNSPLHF. Joined to the reference TRBV3-1 and TRBJ1-6 proteins, this CDR3 gives the full variable domain: DTAVSQTPKYLVTQMGNDKSIKCEQNLGHDTMYWYKQDSKKFLKIMFSYNNKELIINETVPNRFSPKSPDKAHLNLHINSLELGDSAVYFCASSHLQPNSPLHFGNGTRLTVT.